The T cell receptor (beta chain) described here comes from a study of graft-versus-host responses after intestinal transplantation. Study background: All recipients were transplanted with multivisceral, liver-intestinal, or isolated intestinal grafts. Induction with anti-thymocyte globulin, then tacrolimus and steroids for roughly 3 years, was given to all recipients.

The table came from immunoSEQ multiplex PCR; TCRdb's copy has only in-frame clones and leaves some out. The sample has about 97,000 clones; around 90% are singletons. The V gene end was trimmed by 3 bases and the J gene end by 5 bases; junction bases not matched to a gene: 13. The CDR3 length is 18 residues. Germline CDR1 reads MNHEY; CDR2 reads SMNVEV (reference sequence). Regarding this clone: The antigen remains undetermined.

The study, taken as a whole, reports: GvH clones were found in recipient marrow; some appeared first in ileum or blood. Patients with graft-donor T cell macrochimerism had high graft-versus-host to host-versus-graft clonal ratios in allografts.

The sample here was PBMCs, taken 450 to 480 days after intestinal transplant. The rearrangement uses TRBV27 and TRBJ1-2, with 12 bases aligning to TRBD1. The TCR comes from a human patient who received an intestinal transplant, so some T cells may come from the graft donor. The CDR3, as DNA: TGTGCCAGCAGTTTTACGGAGGGACAGGGGGCCATTTGGTATGGCTACACCTTC. The encoded protein is CASSFTEGQGAIWYGYTF.